These 16 T cell receptor beta chains were sequenced from one sample in a study of blood T cell repertoires in COVID-19. Profiling relied on immunoSEQ multiplex PCR, and the TCRdb table lists in-frame clones only, not all of them. The data contain about 380,000 clones, approximately 80% of them singletons. The sample comprised peripheral blood. All receptors derive from a human donor with acute or convalescent COVID-19. The donor label of this sample is uncertain.

The chain employs TRBV18 and TRBJ2-1; TRBD2 matches 7 bases. V lost 3 bases to trimming and J lost 5 bases; unmatched junction nucleotides: 10. Germline CDR1 and CDR2: KGHSH and LQKENI. The CDR3 runs 16 residues. CDR3 residues: CASSPLGLAANNEQFF. In DNA form, the CDR3 reads TGTGCCAGCTCACCCCTCGGCCTAGCGGCAAACAATGAGCAGTTCTTC.

The chain uses TRBV18 and TRBJ2-4, with 13 bases that match TRBD2. Trimming took 3 bases from V and 7 from J; bases not matched to a gene: 3. This CDR3 contains 15 residues. Per germline, CDR1 KGHSH and CDR2 LQKENI. The CDR3 loop is CASSPGTSGTNIQYF. In nucleotides, the CDR3 is TGTGCCAGCTCACCTGGGACTAGCGGGACTAACATTCAGTACTTC.

This clone was seen just once. This chain joins TRBV5-1 and TRBJ1-1, with D perhaps TRBD1 (6 bases). CDR1 and CDR2 (germline): SGHRS, YFSETQ. The CDR3 length is 15 residues. V gave up 4 bases and J gave up 0 bases, with 13 bases separating them. CDR3 region: CASSLSTGLNTEAFF. In DNA, the CDR3 is TGCGCCAGCAGCCTGTCGACAGGATTGAACACTGAAGCTTTCTTT.

DNA of the CDR3: TGTGCCAGCAGTACCACCCGGACAGGGTTGAACACTGAAGCTTTCTTT. Its protein product is CASSTTRTGLNTEAFF. The chain employs TRBV27 and TRBJ1-1; 8 bases align to TRBD1. Germline loops: CDR1 MNHEY, CDR2 SMNVEV (reference sequence). With V trimmed by 5 bases and J by 0 bases, 8 bases remained unmatched. The CDR3 extends over 16 amino acids.

This chain joins TRBV30 and TRBJ1-5; D unresolved. The V end lost 1 base, the J end lost 7 bases, and 11 bases lay between the germline ends. Germline V gene sequence: CDR1 GTSNPN, CDR2 SVGIG (reference sequence). This CDR3 region has 13 residues. The CDR3 DNA sequence: TGTGCCTGGAGTGCCGGGGTCCAACAGCCCCAGCATTTT. It specifies CAWSAGVQQPQHF.

The chain combines TRBV2 with TRBJ2-3; D ambiguous. V was clipped by 6 bases and J by 0 bases, with 10 bases between them. CDR3 size: 14 residues. Germline V CDR1 and CDR2: SNHLY, FYNNEI. As DNA, the CDR3 is TGTGCCAGCAGGGTCAGTTATAGCACAGATACGCAGTATTTT. It codes for CASRVSYSTDTQYF.

CDR3 sequence (DNA): TGTGCCATCGGGGGGGACAGGGCTCAGCCCCAGCATTTT. Residues: CAIGGDRAQPQHF. The J gene is TRBJ1-5, the V gene TRBV7-9, with 9 bases lining up with TRBD1. From germline, CDR1 is SEHNR and CDR2 FQNEAQ (reference sequence). The CDR3 has 13 amino acids. Trimming took 10 bases from V and 6 from J; bases not matched to a gene: 7.

The chain joins TRBV30 to TRBJ1-2; 9 positions agree with TRBD1. The CDR3 runs to 13 residues. From germline, CDR1 is GTSNPN and CDR2 SVGIG (reference sequence). V trimming: 1 base; J trimming: 8 bases; junction bases outside the gene matches: 5. CDR3 nucleotide sequence: TGTGCCTGGAGTGGGACAGGGGCGGGGGGCTACACCTTC. Encoded protein: CAWSGTGAGGYTF.

The CDR3, as DNA: TGTGCCAGTAGTATGAACAGGGGACCGCCCCAGCATTTT. Translated, it gives CASSMNRGPPQHF. The rearrangement joins TRBV19 to TRBJ1-5; 7 nucleotides match TRBD1. V lost 3 bases and J lost 9; bases outside the gene matches: 5. This CDR3 is built from 13 residues. Germline V CDR1 and CDR2: LNHDA, SQIVND (reference sequence).

The V gene is TRBV5-1, the J gene TRBJ2-7; 12 bases agree with TRBD1. This CDR3 is 14 amino acids long. In germline, CDR1 is SGHRS, CDR2 YFSETQ. Trimming took 2 bases from V and 6 from J; bases not matched to a gene: 3. CDR3 residues: CASSLGTGGGEQYF. The CDR3 region has the DNA TGCGCCAGCAGCTTAGGGACAGGGGGCGGCGAGCAGTACTTC.

V is TRBV7-2 and J is TRBJ1-2, with 7 bases lining up with TRBD1. J lost 5 bases, V lost 5 bases, and 20 bases had no gene match. Germline CDR1 reads SGHTA; CDR2 reads FQGNSA. CDR3 length: 18 amino acids. The CDR3 region has the DNA TGTGCCAGCAGCCCAAGTTATAATTCGGGACAGAGACTTTATGGCTACACCTTC. Translating it yields CASSPSYNSGQRLYGYTF.

V usage is TRBV6-5 and J usage is TRBJ2-2; D remains unclear. In germline, CDR1 is MNHEY, CDR2 SVGAGI. The CDR3 consists of 15 residues. Trimming stripped 5 bases from V and 3 bases from J, with 13 bases between. CDR3 residues: CASSPPKTHTGELFF. The CDR3 nucleotides are TGTGCCAGCAGTCCGCCTAAAACGCACACCGGGGAGCTGTTTTTT.

This sequence joins TRBV2 and TRBJ2-2; tentative D call: TRBD1 (6 bases). The CDR3 sequence is 14 residues long. Trimming pared 8 bases from V and 6 bases from J, leaving 16 bases between. From germline, CDR1 is SNHLY and CDR2 FYNNEI. Here the CDR3 reads CASGKQGIAGELFF. DNA for the CDR3: TGTGCCAGCGGAAAGCAGGGGATCGCCGGGGAGCTGTTTTTT.

In DNA, the CDR3 is TGTGCCATCAGAGGGGGGGGAACCACAGATACGCAGTATTTT. Its protein is CAIRGGGTTDTQYF. This sequence joins TRBV10-3 and TRBJ2-3; TRBD2 might be the D (7 bases). This CDR3 is built from 14 residues. With 6 bases removed from V and 2 bases from J, the gap between germline ends came to 12 bases. The germline V gene has CDR1 ENHRY and CDR2 SYGVKD.

The chain carries TRBV6-5 and TRBJ2-5; TRBD1 matches 10 bases. The CDR3 totals 13 residues. J gave up 5 bases and V 5 bases, and 2 bases lay outside the gene matches. Per germline, CDR1 MNHEY and CDR2 SVGAGI. Here the CDR3 reads CASSRGQGETQYF. The CDR3 bases are TGTGCCAGCAGTCGGGGACAGGGGGAGACCCAGTACTTC.

CDR3 bases: TGTGCCACCAGCAGAGGTCGTACAGATACGCAGTATTTT. Protein product: CATSRGRTDTQYF. The chain employs TRBV15 and TRBJ2-3; unclear D gene. V dropped 1 base and J dropped 3 bases, with 5 bases sitting between them. The CDR3 length is 13 residues. Germline V gene sequence: CDR1 LNHNV, CDR2 YYDKDF (reference sequence).